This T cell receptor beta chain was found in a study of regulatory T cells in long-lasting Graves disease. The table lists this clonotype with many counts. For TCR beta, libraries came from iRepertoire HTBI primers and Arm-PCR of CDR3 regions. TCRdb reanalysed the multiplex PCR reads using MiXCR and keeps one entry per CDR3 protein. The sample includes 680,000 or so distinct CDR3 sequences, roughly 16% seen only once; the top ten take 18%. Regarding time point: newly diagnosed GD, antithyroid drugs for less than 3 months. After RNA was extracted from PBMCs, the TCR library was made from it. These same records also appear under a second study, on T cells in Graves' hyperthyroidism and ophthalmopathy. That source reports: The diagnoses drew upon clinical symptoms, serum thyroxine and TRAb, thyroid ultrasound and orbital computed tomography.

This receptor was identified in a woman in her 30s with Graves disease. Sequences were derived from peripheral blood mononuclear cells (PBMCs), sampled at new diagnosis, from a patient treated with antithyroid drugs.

CDR3 nucleotide sequence: TGTGCCAGCAGTTTGACGGACAGGGCTTGGGGCTACACCTTC. This gives the protein CASSLTDRAWGYTF. The chain joins TRBV28 to TRBJ1-2; TRBD1 matches 8 bases. The CDR3 sequence is 14 residues long. Germline CDR1 MDHEN, CDR2 SYDVKM. V lost 3 bases and J lost 8; bases outside the gene matches: 8.